The clone carrying this TCR beta chain was detected only once. Other nucleotide sequences from this sample produce the same CDR3. Germline CDR1 reads SGHTA; CDR2 reads FQGNSA. The length of the CDR3 is 14 residues. With 1 base removed from V and 7 bases from J, the gap between germline ends came to 11 bases. The sample is drawn from a study of blood T cell repertoires in COVID-19. Study context: There were acute and convalescent COVID-19 samples, and they came from the United States, Italy and Spain. Nucleic acid was either cDNA or gDNA, and it came from T cells, B-cell-depleted T cells, or PBMCs.

In the source study's methods: Estimated nucleated cell counts came from reference gene primer amplification. Sequencing was performed with immunoSEQ multiplex PCR; in TCRdb, only in-frame clones are kept and a portion is missing. The DNA gave D and trimming, while V, J and clone size come from that table. This sample has tens of thousands of clones; under 90% occur once, and the top ten carry 8.8%. The material sequenced was peripheral blood. This sequence joins TRBV7-2 and TRBJ1-5; no firm D call. The clonotype comes from a man aged 60 to 75 with acute or convalescent COVID-19. CDR3 in DNA: TGTGCCAGCAGCTTAGGGGGATCGGGGCAGCCCCAGCATTTT. Amino acids: CASSLGGSGQPQHF.